The 17 T cell receptor beta chains presented below share a single source sample, sequenced in a study of cytomegalovirus exposure and HLA in healthy donors. The PCR employed 60 Vbeta primers together with 13 Jbeta primers. The repertoire was sequenced with immunoSEQ multiplex PCR; TCRdb's copy has only in-frame clones and lacks some. The sample lists about 98,000 clones; 55% to 75% were seen once. Sequenced input: PBMCs. These receptors all come from a man aged 50 to 60 in good health and CMV-seronegative.

This clone has just a few counts. The chain carries TRBV15 and TRBJ2-1; D perhaps matches TRBD2 (5 bases). The CDR3 is 12 amino acids. V lost 5 bases and J 9 bases, leaving 11 bases between the germline ends. Germline V gene lookup returns CDR1 LNHNV and CDR2 YYDKDF (reference sequence). DNA of the CDR3: TGTGCCACCAGCCCAGGACTGGTTGAGCAGTTCTTC. It codes for CATSPGLVEQFF.

In this sample, this clone turned up a few times. The chain links TRBV28 to TRBJ1-6; D perhaps matches TRBD1 (6 bases). The CDR3 loop spans 15 amino acids. The germline CDR1 and CDR2 sequences are MDHEN and SYDVKM. Trimming pared 5 bases from V and 8 bases from J, leaving 16 bases between. In DNA form, the CDR3 reads TGTGCCAGCAGTCCACGGGGGGGCCGGGATTCACCCCTCCACTTT. The encoded protein is CASSPRGGRDSPLHF.

The gene calls are TRBV2 and TRBJ2-3; D not certain. The CDR3 is 13 amino acids. Germline CDR1 reads SNHLY; CDR2 reads FYNNEI. V lost 7 bases to trimming and J lost 0 bases, with 8 bases between them. The CDR3 loop reads CASMVTSTDTQYF. DNA of the CDR3: TGTGCCAGCATGGTGACTAGCACAGATACGCAGTATTTT.

This clone was detected only a few times. V is TRBV6-1 and J is TRBJ2-3, with unresolved D. Germline V gives CDR1 MNHNS, CDR2 SASEGT. CDR3 size: 15 residues. V was pared by 4 bases and J by 0 bases, with 11 bases between. DNA of the CDR3: TGTGCCAGCAGTGCTGGGCAGCCAAGCACAGATACGCAGTATTTT. This translates into CASSAGQPSTDTQYF.

This chain connects TRBV19 to TRBJ1-5; D might be TRBD1 (5 bases). In germline, CDR1 is LNHDA, CDR2 SQIVND (reference sequence). Trimming shortened V by 7 bases and J by 4 bases, and 20 bases separated the two germline ends. The CDR3 is 16 amino acids. CDR3 residues: CASNRWEGPGNQPQHF. In DNA form, the CDR3 reads TGTGCCAGTAACCGATGGGAGGGGCCGGGAAATCAGCCCCAGCATTTT.

The sample holds a few counts of this clone. The genes are TRBV6-1 and TRBJ2-3; 9 positions match TRBD2. This CDR3 spans 15 amino acids. Germline loops: CDR1 MNHNS, CDR2 SASEGT. With 4 bases clipped from V and 4 bases from J, the junction kept 6 bases outside the gene matches. CDR3 sequence reads: CASSGNSGSPDTQYF. In DNA form, the CDR3 reads TGTGCCAGCAGTGGGAATAGCGGGAGTCCAGATACGCAGTATTTT.

The chain carries TRBV18 and TRBJ1-4; a possible D gene is TRBD1 (6 bases). The CDR3 runs to 14 residues. From germline, CDR1 is KGHSH and CDR2 LQKENI. Between the trimmed V and J ends, which lost 2 bases and 4 bases, there was a span of 8 bases. The CDR3 sequence: CASSPRQDNEKLFF. The CDR3 DNA sequence: TGTGCCAGCTCACCAAGACAGGATAATGAAAAACTGTTTTTT. The full variable domain, its missing parts supplied by reference TRBV18 and TRBJ1-4, is NAGVMQNPRHLVRRRGQEARLRCSPMKGHSHVYWYRQLPEEGLKFMVYLQKENIIDESGMPKERFSAEFPKEGPSILRIQQVVRGDSAAYFCASSPRQDNEKLFFGSGTQLSVL.

This chain joins TRBV5-1 and TRBJ1-4; 8 bases line up with TRBD1. This CDR3 spans 15 amino acids. Germline CDR1 SGHRS, CDR2 YFSETQ. J was trimmed by 5 bases and V by 4 bases; bases with no gene match: 7. The CDR3 here is CASSGPDRENEKLFF. The CDR3 DNA reads as TGCGCCAGCAGCGGACCGGACAGGGAGAATGAAAAACTGTTTTTT.

This chain joins TRBV14 and TRBJ2-2, with 11 bases identical to TRBD1. With 3 bases clipped from V and 11 bases from J, the junction kept 2 bases outside the gene matches. The CDR3 extends over 13 amino acids. Germline CDR1 is SGHDN and CDR2 is FVKESK. The CDR3 sequence is CASSQRTGGELFF. CDR3 coding DNA: TGTGCCAGCAGCCAGCGGACAGGGGGCGAGCTGTTTTTT.

The rearrangement joins TRBV7-3 to TRBJ2-1; 14 positions agree with TRBD2. The CDR3 is 16 residues long. Per the germline V gene, CDR1 is SGHTA and CDR2 is FQGTGA. V shed 0 bases, J shed 9 bases, and the junction held 4 bases outside the gene matches. The CDR3 spells CASSLTGTSGRSEQFF. As DNA, the CDR3 is TGTGCCAGCAGCTTAACCGGGACTAGCGGGAGAAGTGAGCAGTTCTTC.

J is TRBJ1-5 and V is TRBV4-2; TRBD1 might be the D (5 bases). This CDR3 is built from 16 residues. The V end was cut by 1 base, the J end by 4 bases, with 14 bases between. The germline CDR1 and CDR2 sequences are LGHNA and YNFKEQ. The CDR3 sequence: CASSQALTDRNQPQHF. CDR3 bases: TGTGCCAGCAGCCAAGCCCTCACCGACAGAAATCAGCCCCAGCATTTT.

The rearrangement links TRBV19 to TRBJ1-1; D remains unclear. Trimming removed 8 bases at V and 4 bases at J, with 17 bases between. Looked up from germline, CDR1 is LNHDA and CDR2 is SQIVND (reference sequence). The CDR3 sequence is 14 residues long. The CDR3, as DNA: TGTGCCAGTGCCTCGAGTCAGCGTAGCACTGAAGCTTTCTTT. It specifies CASASSQRSTEAFF.

The rearrangement joins TRBV19 to TRBJ1-1; D is unresolved. Trimming stripped 3 bases from V and 5 bases from J, with 13 bases between. The CDR3 has 14 amino acids. Germline values: CDR1 LNHDA, CDR2 SQIVND (reference sequence). CDR3 protein: CASSIASGGTEAFF. The CDR3 DNA reads TGTGCCAGTAGTATTGCGTCGGGAGGGACTGAAGCTTTCTTT.

The J gene is TRBJ2-5, the V gene TRBV7-3, with 10 nucleotides matching TRBD2. The CDR3 consists of 16 residues. With 1 base clipped from V and 5 bases from J, the junction kept 7 bases outside the gene matches. Germline V CDR1 and CDR2: SGHTA, FQGTGA. The CDR3 DNA is TGTGCCAGCAGCTTAAATAGCGGGAGGTCCGGGGAGACCCAGTACTTC. The encoded protein is CASSLNSGRSGETQYF.

In this sample, this clone turned up a few times. This chain links TRBV6-1 with TRBJ2-3, with no clear D. Trimming cost V 3 bases and J 3 bases, with 13 bases left between them. CDR1 and CDR2 (germline): MNHNS, SASEGT. The CDR3 runs 15 residues. CDR3 in amino acids: CASSEVHLGTDTQYF. The CDR3, as DNA: TGTGCCAGCAGTGAGGTCCACCTAGGAACAGATACGCAGTATTTT.

The chain is built from TRBV7-2 and TRBJ1-5; D is undetermined. Per the germline V gene, CDR1 is SGHTA and CDR2 is FQGNSA. V was clipped by 2 bases and J by 2 bases, with 4 bases between them. The CDR3 loop spans 13 amino acids. DNA for the CDR3: TGTGCCAGCAGCTTACCGGGCAATCAGCCCCAGCATTTT. Amino acids: CASSLPGNQPQHF. The full variable domain, rest sourced from reference TRBV7-2 and TRBJ1-5, is GAGVSQSPSNKVTEKGKDVELRCDPISGHTALYWYRQSLGQGLEFLIYFQGNSAPDKSGLPSDRFSAERTGGSVSTLTIQRTQQEDSAVYLCASSLPGNQPQHFGDGTRLSIL.

This clone has more than one count but fewer than ten. This rearrangement joins TRBV6-5 to TRBJ1-1, with no clear D. V lost 2 bases to trimming and J lost 6 bases, with 13 bases between them. Germline lookup yields CDR1 MNHEY and CDR2 SVGAGI. This CDR3 has 14 amino acids. CDR3 in amino acids: CASSYLGVSSEAFF. Here the CDR3 DNA reads TGTGCCAGCAGTTACCTCGGAGTAAGCTCTGAAGCTTTCTTT.